These T cell receptor beta chains were read from a single sample in a study of T-cell reconstitution after alpha-beta-depleted transplantation in children. TCRdb reanalysed the PCR reads using MiXCR and keeps one entry per CDR3 protein. Found here are roughly 490,000 distinct CDR3 sequences, over 10% of them singletons; the top ten hold 12% to 15%. The sample consisted of PBMCs, mostly from graft donor cells, taken 180 days after TCRalphabeta/CD19-depleted stem cell transplant. The receptors come from a female patient under 10 years old who had a stem cell transplant for aplastic anemia, so the T cells may come from the graft donor. Each CDR3 is given with its conserved first and last residue. Each record gives: V gene, clone size, J gene, D gene, CDR3 DNA, CDR3 protein. A D gene is named only where the DNA matches it firmly. Expanded clones get a size class; other rows say once, few or many, or leave the size out.

>TRBV2|NA|TRBJ2-2|TRBD2
TGTGCCAGCAGTTCTCTGACTAGCGGGACCGTTAACACCGGGGAGCTGTTTTTT
CASSSLTSGTVNTGELFF
>TRBV6-2/TRBV6-3|NA|TRBJ2-5|TRBD1
TGTGCCAGCAGTCGGGACAGCAAAGAGACCCAGTACTTC
CASSRDSKETQYF
>TRBV19|many|TRBJ2-1|TRBD2
TGTGCCAGTAGGGGACTAGCGGGCCGCAATGAGCAGTTCTTC
CASRGLAGRNEQFF
>TRBV4-3|few|TRBJ2-2|NA
TGCGCCAGCAGCCCTATACGGGGGGAGCTGTTTTTT
CASSPIRGELFF
>TRBV28|many|TRBJ2-3|NA
TGTGCCAGCAGTTTAGGAGGGGGTCTAGATACGCAGTATTTT
CASSLGGGLDTQYF
>TRBV20-1|many|TRBJ2-1|NA
TGCAGTGCTCCTTCGGCTGAAGCCCCCTACAATGAGCAGTTCTTC
CSAPSAEAPYNEQFF
>TRBV27|few|TRBJ1-6|TRBD1
TGTGCCAGCAGTACCCTCCGCCGGGACAGAAATTCACCCCTCCACTTT
CASSTLRRDRNSPLHF
>TRBV21-1|once|TRBJ1-5|NA
TGTGCCAGCAGCAAACGACAGGGTGATCAGCCCCAGCATTTT
CASSKRQGDQPQHF
>TRBV3-1|few|TRBJ2-5|NA
TGTGCCAGCAGCCAACCGGGACCCTCTGTGAAGACCCAGTACTTC
CASSQPGPSVKTQYF
>TRBV5-1|NA|TRBJ1-5|TRBD1
TGCGCCAGCAGCTGGGACAGCCGTCAGCCCCAGCATTTT
CASSWDSRQPQHF
>TRBV29-1|NA|TRBJ1-1|TRBD1
TGCAGCTCTGGACAGGGGGCTATAGCTTTCTTT
CSSGQGAIAFF
>TRBV2|NA|TRBJ2-1|NA
TGTGCCAGCAGTAACTTTCTAGATTTTTCCTACAATGAGCAGTTCTTC
CASSNFLDFSYNEQFF
>TRBV12-3/TRBV12-4|few|TRBJ1-1|NA
TGTGCCAGCAGGGAACCGCGGGGGACTGAAGCTTTCTTT
CASREPRGTEAFF
>TRBV3-1|NA|TRBJ2-4|TRBD2
TGTGCCAGCAGCCCGGGACTAGCGGGATCCCCTTCAGGGTACATTCAGTACTTC
CASSPGLAGSPSGYIQYF
>TRBV7-3|few|TRBJ2-2|TRBD2
TGTGCCAGCAGCTATCAGGGACTAGCGGGAGGGACCGGGGAGCTGTTTTTT
CASSYQGLAGGTGELFF
>TRBV5-1|NA|TRBJ2-3|TRBD2
TGCGCCAGCAGCCTAAGACTGGCGGGAGGGGGCACAGATACGCAGTATTTT
CASSLRLAGGGTDTQYF
>TRBV25-1|NA|TRBJ1-5|NA
TGTGCCAGCAGTGAATCCCTAGGGCCCCAGCATTTT
CASSESLGPQHF
>TRBV7-8|NA|TRBJ1-3|NA
TGTGCCAGCAGCTTAGCCCCGAGCCCCGTCGGAAACACCATATATTTT
CASSLAPSPVGNTIYF
>TRBV28|NA|TRBJ2-2|NA
TGTGCCAGCACGGACAGTAACACCGGGGAGCTGTTTTTT
CASTDSNTGELFF
>TRBV7-9|NA|TRBJ2-5|TRBD1
TGTGCCAGCAGCTCGACAGGGGGCGCTGGGGTAGAGACCCAGTACTTC
CASSSTGGAGVETQYF
>TRBV12-3/TRBV12-4|few|TRBJ1-2|TRBD1
TGTGCCAGCAGTTTTCCCTCGACAGGGACTGGCTACACCTTC
CASSFPSTGTGYTF
>TRBV20-1|NA|TRBJ2-7|TRBD1
TGCAGTGCTAGAGACCCCGGGACAGGGATCCTCTTCTACGAGCAGTACTTC
CSARDPGTGILFYEQYF
>TRBV18|few|TRBJ2-1|TRBD2
TGTGCCAGCTCCCAGGTCTCTAGCGGGAGGCAGAATGAGCAGTTCTTC
CASSQVSSGRQNEQFF
>TRBV5-1|many|TRBJ2-1|NA
TGCGCCAGCAGCTCAACGGGACAGCCCGTTTTCAGCGGGAGATCCTACAATGAGCAGTTCTTC
CASSSTGQPVFSGRSYNEQFF
>TRBV25-1|few|TRBJ2-1|TRBD1
TGTGCCAGCAGGGGGACAGGGGTCAATGAGCAGTTCTTC
CASRGTGVNEQFF
>TRBV20-1|many|TRBJ2-7|TRBD2
TGCAGTGCTAGGCCGGGACTAGCCTACGAGCAGTACTTC
CSARPGLAYEQYF
>TRBV29-1|NA|TRBJ2-1|NA
TGCAGCGGGAAATGGGGTAGCTCCTACAATGAGCAGTTCTTC
CSGKWGSSYNEQFF
>TRBV11-2|NA|TRBJ2-5|NA
TGTGCCAGCAGCTTATTTCCCGGGTTCGGAGAGACCCAGTACTTC
CASSLFPGFGETQYF
>TRBV5-1|few|TRBJ2-1|TRBD2
TGCGCCAGCAGCACCCGGGGCGGGAGTGGGAATGAGCAGTTCTTC
CASSTRGGSGNEQFF
>TRBV3-1|few|TRBJ1-6|TRBD1
TGTGCCAGCAGCCTTTCGACAGGGGGCATTTATAATTCACCCCTCCACTTT
CASSLSTGGIYNSPLHF
>TRBV7-2|few|TRBJ2-5|NA
TGTGCCAGCAGCTTTCAAGGGGGCCAAGAGACCCAGTACTTC
CASSFQGGQETQYF
>TRBV5-1|NA|TRBJ2-1|NA
TGCGCCAGCAGCGAGGGGTGGGGGGCCGATAGTTATGAGCAGTTCTTC
CASSEGWGADSYEQFF
>TRBV5-1|many|TRBJ1-1|NA
TGCGCCAGCAGCCCAGGGGACCGGACTGAAGCTTTCTTT
CASSPGDRTEAFF
>TRBV20-1|NA|TRBJ1-5|TRBD1
TGCAGTGCTAGAGGGACAGGAGTCGAAAATCAGCCCCAGCATTTT
CSARGTGVENQPQHF
>TRBV6-2/TRBV6-3|few|TRBJ2-5|TRBD2
TGTGCAACCGAAGCGGGAAGAGGGACCCAGTACTTC
CATEAGRGTQYF
>TRBV12-3/TRBV12-4|many|TRBJ2-3|TRBD1
TGTGCCAGCAGTCCTGGACAGGACCGCACAGATACGCAGTATTTT
CASSPGQDRTDTQYF
>TRBV7-9|NA|TRBJ2-7|TRBD2
TGTGCCAGCAGCTTAGAGCGGGGGGCCTACGAGCAGTACTTC
CASSLERGAYEQYF
>TRBV11-2|few|TRBJ1-4|NA
TGTGCCAGCAGCTCGGCGAGCGTGTGGGGGCTCGTTGAAAAACTGTTTTTT
CASSSASVWGLVEKLFF
>TRBV18|many|TRBJ1-3|NA
TGTGCCAGCTCACAAGGGAACACCATATATTTT
CASSQGNTIYF
>TRBV27|NA|TRBJ2-2|NA
TGTGCCAGCAGTCCTTACCGGGGCGGGCGCCAAGCAGGCGGGGAGCTGTTTTTT
CASSPYRGGRQAGGELFF
>TRBV7-3|NA|TRBJ2-1|NA
TGTGCCAGCAGCTTACTTCCAGGACTCCTGGGGGAGGAGGAGCAGTTCTTC
CASSLLPGLLGEEEQFF
>TRBV7-2|NA|TRBJ2-3|TRBD2
TGTGCCAGCAGCTCATCCGGGACTAGAACAGATACGCAGTATTTT
CASSSSGTRTDTQYF
>TRBV29-1|NA|TRBJ1-1|NA
TGCAGCGTTGAAGAACCCCCGGTGGCAGGGAAAGCTTTCTTT
CSVEEPPVAGKAFF
>TRBV21-1|NA|TRBJ2-5|NA
TGTGCCAGCAGCTGGGATCGAGAGACCCAGTACTTC
CASSWDRETQYF
>TRBV5-1|many|TRBJ1-1|NA
TGCGCCAGCAGACAGGAAGGTCTGAACACTGAAGCTTTCTTT
CASRQEGLNTEAFF
>TRBV25-1|NA|TRBJ2-5|NA
TGTGCCAGCAGAGAATTCGGGCTCAGTGGTCCCCAAGAGACCCAGTACTTC
CASREFGLSGPQETQYF
>TRBV5-1|NA|TRBJ2-1|TRBD2
TGCGCCAGCAGCCCGGGACTAGCGGGAGTAATAAAAAATGAGCAGTTCTTC
CASSPGLAGVIKNEQFF
>TRBV10-3|few|TRBJ1-6|TRBD1
TGTGCTTCTTCCGGGACAGGGGATTCACCCCTCCACTTT
CASSGTGDSPLHF
>TRBV7-2|few|TRBJ2-3|NA
TGTGCCAGCAGCTTAGGGGGAGTTGGGGATACGCAGTATTTT
CASSLGGVGDTQYF
>TRBV5-6|NA|TRBJ2-1|NA
TGTGCCAGCAGCGGGATAAACAATGAGCAGTTCTTC
CASSGINNEQFF
>TRBV28|many|TRBJ2-1|TRBD2
TGTGCCAGCAGTTTTGGCCTAGCGGGAAAGAATGATGAGCAGTTCTTC
CASSFGLAGKNDEQFF
>TRBV20-1|NA|TRBJ2-2|TRBD2
TGCAGTGCTAGGGCCATAGCGGGAGAGGCTGCCGGGGAGCTGTTTTTT
CSARAIAGEAAGELFF
>TRBV7-2|many|TRBJ1-4|TRBD1
TGTGCCAGCAGCTTGGACAGGGGGTATGAAAAACTGTTTTTT
CASSLDRGYEKLFF
>TRBV28|few|TRBJ2-7|NA
TGTGCCAGCAGGGGCCGTCATACCTACGAGCAGTACTTC
CASRGRHTYEQYF
>TRBV6-6|many|TRBJ1-2|TRBD1
TGTGCCAGCATCAAGGGACAGGGAGGAGAAGCCACCTTC
CASIKGQGGEATF
>TRBV12-3/TRBV12-4|NA|TRBJ1-1|NA
TGTGCCAGCAGCTCCATCCTCGGACGGGGGAGCACTGAAGCTTTCTTT
CASSSILGRGSTEAFF
>TRBV7-9|NA|TRBJ1-2|TRBD1
TGTGCCAGCAGCTGGGGACAGGGAGGCCTTGGCTACACCTTC
CASSWGQGGLGYTF
>TRBV27|NA|TRBJ2-3|NA
TGTGCCAGCAGTCCACGGACCCACGGCGATACGCAGTATTTT
CASSPRTHGDTQYF
>TRBV19|few|TRBJ1-1|NA
TGTGCCAGTAGTATGCCGGGCACTGAAGCTTTCTTT
CASSMPGTEAFF